These T cell receptor beta chains were read from a single sample in a study of blood T cell repertoires in COVID-19. TCRdb's table, derived via immunoSEQ multiplex PCR, lists solely in-frame clones and lacks some. This table holds 300,000 to 400,000 clones, under 95% found once. The sequenced sample was peripheral blood. These TCRs come from a woman in her late teens or twenties who had recovered from COVID-19. Both conserved end residues are part of each CDR3. The D gene is left open where the match is weak. Size is omitted from some rows. Given values are once, few, many or a class for expanded clones.

-	-	TRBV4-3	TRBJ1-1	CASSQDYQGMNTEAFF	TGCGCCAGCAGCCAAGACTACCAGGGGATGAACACTGAAGCTTTCTTT
TRBD1	-	TRBV29-1	TRBJ1-2	CSVVQQGGNYGYTF	TGCAGCGTTGTCCAACAGGGGGGCAACTATGGCTACACCTTC
TRBD1	-	TRBV6-5	TRBJ1-2	CASSSLPGQGDYGYTF	TGTGCCAGCAGTTCCCTACCGGGACAGGGAGACTATGGCTACACCTTC
TRBD1	-	TRBV7-9	TRBJ1-3	CASSSDREFAGNTIYF	TGTGCCAGCAGCTCGGACAGGGAATTTGCTGGAAACACCATATATTTT
TRBD2	once	TRBV30	TRBJ2-3	CAWSGTSLDTQYF	TGTGCCTGGAGTGGGACTAGCCTCGATACGCAGTATTTT
TRBD2	-	TRBV15	TRBJ2-5	CATSRDRRGLARETQYF	TGTGCCACCAGCAGAGATAGAAGGGGACTAGCTCGAGAGACCCAGTACTTC
-	once	TRBV7-2	TRBJ2-1	CASSLFVRNEQFF	TGTGCCAGCAGCTTATTTGTGCGTAATGAGCAGTTCTTC
-	-	TRBV6-2/TRBV6-3	TRBJ2-6	CASSPPGSGANVLTF	TGTGCCAGCAGCCCCCCAGGCTCTGGGGCCAACGTCCTGACTTTC
TRBD1	-	TRBV6-1	TRBJ2-1	CASSELTTGGWNEQFF	TGTGCCAGCAGTGAATTAACGACAGGGGGCTGGAATGAGCAGTTCTTC
-	-	TRBV7-9	TRBJ1-1	CASSFSPLVEAFF	TGTGCCAGCAGCTTCAGTCCGCTTGTTGAAGCTTTCTTT
-	many	TRBV5-1	TRBJ1-3	CASSLDFLPTGNTIYF	TGCGCCAGCAGCTTGGACTTCCTCCCCACTGGAAACACCATATATTTT
-	-	TRBV29-1	TRBJ1-5	CSVLTGNQPQHF	TGCAGCGTATTGACAGGCAATCAGCCCCAGCATTTT
-	few	TRBV4-3	TRBJ2-3	CASSQNTGGTTDTQYF	TGCGCCAGCAGCCAAAACACCGGAGGGACCACAGATACGCAGTATTTT
TRBD2	-	TRBV19	TRBJ2-1	CASSPTTPLAGGLNEQFF	TGTGCCAGTAGTCCCACAACCCCACTAGCGGGAGGGCTTAATGAGCAGTTCTTC
-	-	TRBV4-3	TRBJ1-2	CASSQEVRGRYGYTF	TGCGCCAGCAGCCAAGAGGTCAGGGGCCGGTATGGCTACACCTTC
-	-	TRBV19	TRBJ1-1	CASTSWGVGTEAFF	TGTGCCAGTACCTCTTGGGGCGTTGGGACTGAAGCTTTCTTT
-	-	TRBV27	TRBJ2-3	CASKIRDTLPDTQYF	TGTGCCAGCAAAATCCGGGACACTCTTCCAGATACGCAGTATTTT
TRBD2	few	TRBV7-9	TRBJ2-2	CASSPGLAGKVGELFF	TGTGCCAGCAGCCCAGGACTAGCGGGAAAGGTCGGGGAGCTGTTTTTT
-	-	TRBV19	TRBJ1-4	CASSMAGKLFF	TGTGCCAGTAGTATGGCCGGGAAACTGTTTTTT
-	-	TRBV6-5	TRBJ2-3	CASSGTADTQYF	TGTGCCAGCAGCGGGACTGCAGATACGCAGTATTTT
-	-	TRBV9	TRBJ1-2	CASSDNPYGGSGDYGYTF	TGTGCCAGCAGCGATAATCCTTACGGAGGCAGCGGGGACTATGGCTACACCTTC
TRBD2	-	TRBV27	TRBJ2-2	CASSQTRLAEGTGELFF	TGTGCCAGCAGCCAAACCCGACTAGCGGAGGGCACCGGGGAGCTGTTTTTT
TRBD1	-	TRBV15	TRBJ1-5	CATSRGDRGGNQPQHF	TGTGCCACCAGCAGAGGAGACAGGGGAGGCAATCAGCCCCAGCATTTT
TRBD2	once	TRBV3-1/TRBV3-2	TRBJ2-1	CASSQASGRPYANEQFF	TGTGCCAGCAGCCAAGCTAGCGGGAGGCCTTATGCTAATGAGCAGTTCTTC
TRBD1	-	TRBV9	TRBJ1-2	CASTPQGGSYGYTF	TGTGCCAGCACCCCGCAGGGGGGAAGTTATGGCTACACCTTC
-	-	TRBV5-4	TRBJ2-5	CASSARTDGETQYF	TGTGCCAGCAGCGCAAGGACTGACGGAGAGACCCAGTACTTC
-	-	TRBV11-3	TRBJ1-1	CASSFSGVNTEAFF	TGTGCCAGCAGCTTTTCGGGGGTGAACACTGAAGCTTTCTTT
-	-	TRBV11-3	TRBJ1-6	CASSLDGVQRAGSPLHF	TGTGCCAGCAGCTTAGACGGGGTCCAAAGAGCGGGTTCACCCCTCCACTTT
-	once	TRBV7-7	TRBJ2-2	CASSLSPRGTGELFF	TGTGCCAGCAGCTTAAGTCCTAGGGGGACCGGGGAGCTGTTTTTT
-	-	TRBV11-3	TRBJ1-1	CASSQTSNRNTEAFF	TGTGCCAGCAGCCAAACTAGCAATCGGAACACTGAAGCTTTCTTT
-	-	TRBV19	TRBJ1-4	CASSPGEGYGEKLFF	TGTGCCAGTAGTCCGGGAGAGGGGTATGGTGAAAAACTGTTTTTT
-	-	TRBV6-2/TRBV6-3	TRBJ2-1	CASSYSGLYEQFF	TGTGCCAGCAGTTACTCCGGACTGTATGAGCAGTTCTTC
TRBD2	-	TRBV4-3	TRBJ2-1	CASSQGEGEVNEQFF	TGCGCCAGCAGCCAAGGGGAGGGAGAGGTCAATGAGCAGTTCTTC